The 2 T cell receptor beta chains reported below all come from one sample, sequenced in a study of T-cell memory formation after mild COVID-19. MiXCR, run by TCRdb on the 5' RACE reads, gives a single entry per CDR3 protein. The profile shows under 600,000 distinct CDR3 sequences, roughly 20% of them singletons. Sample: PBMCs or a T cell subset sorted from them (not recorded which). Receptors were obtained from an adult woman who had mild COVID-19 (a few samples of this study predate the infection). Cell type and time point are not known.

This clonotype was detected only a few times. The genes are TRBV4-3 and TRBJ1-3; D is possibly TRBD1 (5 bases). Trimming cost V 0 bases and J 0 bases, with 21 bases left between them. The germline gives CDR1 LGHNA, CDR2 YSLEER. This CDR3 is built from 20 residues. As DNA, the CDR3 is TGCGCCAGCAGCCAAGATTTCGGGCTTTATACAGGATTCTCTGGAAACACCATATATTTT. The encoded protein is CASSQDFGLYTGFSGNTIYF.

This clonotype was recorded once. The J gene is TRBJ2-2, the V gene TRBV7-3, with D uncertain. Trimming left V 5 bases short and J 7 bases short, with 8 bases between. The CDR3 extends over 12 amino acids. Germline loops: CDR1 SGHTA, CDR2 FQGTGA. In DNA, the CDR3 is TGTGCCAGCAGCCTCCTTAACGGGGAGCTGTTTTTT. Residues: CASSLLNGELFF.